These 7 T cell receptor beta chains share one sample of origin, sequenced in a study of T cell responses to AZD1222 COVID-19 vaccine. TCRdb keeps only in-frame clones here, not all; method: immunoSEQ multiplex PCR. This sample has about 110,000 clones, with about 94% found just once. The source was peripheral blood, collected 28 days after the second AZD1222 dose. Source of these receptors: an adult who received the AZD1222 COVID-19 vaccine.

The chain combines TRBV7-9 with TRBJ1-5; D uncertain. The CDR3 spans 15 residues. Trimming took 4 bases from V and 2 from J, leaving 12 bases between them. From germline, CDR1 is SEHNR and CDR2 FQNEAQ (reference sequence). The CDR3 protein is CASSSGRVGNQPQHF. In DNA, the CDR3 is TGTGCCAGCAGCTCGGGTAGGGTCGGCAATCAGCCCCAGCATTTT. Complete variable domain (other parts from reference TRBV7-9 and TRBJ1-5): DTGVSQNPRHKITKRGQNVTFRCDPISEHNRLYWYRQTLGQGPEFLTYFQNEAQLEKSRLLSDRFSAERPKGSFSTLEIQRTEQGDSAMYLCASSSGRVGNQPQHFGDGTRLSIL.

The chain combines TRBV7-8 with TRBJ1-5, with D possibly TRBD1 on 5 matching bases. The CDR3 consists of 12 residues. V was trimmed by 3 bases and J by 9 bases, leaving 9 bases between them. Looked up from germline, CDR1 is SGHVS and CDR2 is FQNEAQ. The CDR3 coding sequence is TGTGCCAGCAGCTTCGGTGACAGGCCCCAGCATTTT. It yields the protein CASSFGDRPQHF.

This chain joins TRBV5-1 and TRBJ2-1; D may correspond to TRBD1 or TRBD2 (6 bases each). V lost 3 bases, J lost 2 bases, and 15 bases lay in between. The CDR3 sequence is 16 residues long. The germline V gene encodes CDR1 SGHRS and CDR2 YFSETQ. As DNA, the CDR3 is TGCGCCAGCAGCTGGACGACAGGAGGGACCTACAATGAGCAGTTCTTC. Protein product: CASSWTTGGTYNEQFF.

The chain is built from TRBV7-9 and TRBJ1-6; 8 bases agree with TRBD1. This CDR3 region has 14 residues. The V and J ends lost 2 bases and 9 bases, in that order; junction bases with no gene match: 3. Germline values: CDR1 SEHNR, CDR2 FQNEAQ (reference sequence). CDR3 residues: CASSLRQGASPLHF. DNA of the CDR3: TGTGCCAGCAGCTTACGGCAGGGGGCTTCACCCCTCCACTTT.

This sequence joins TRBV25-1 and TRBJ2-1, with 9 bases aligning to TRBD2. CDR1 is MGHDK, CDR2 SYGVNS, per germline. The CDR3 runs to 16 residues. V trimming: 4 bases; J trimming: 8 bases; junction bases outside the gene matches: 12. The CDR3 DNA reads as TGTGCCAGCAGTGGCCTAGCGGGGCATGGCTATGATGAGCAGTTCTTC. It codes for CASSGLAGHGYDEQFF.

The chain joins TRBV4-1 to TRBJ1-2; no definite D call. V was trimmed by 1 base and J by 5 bases, leaving 17 bases between them. CDR1 and CDR2 from the germline V gene are MGHRA and YSYEKL. The CDR3 length is 16 residues. The DNA of the CDR3 is TGCGCCAGCAGCCAAGGGGTCCAGCCAAAGGGTTATGGCTACACCTTC. This codes for CASSQGVQPKGYGYTF.

The chain joins TRBV5-4 to TRBJ1-5; D is unclear. The CDR3 extends over 13 amino acids. Germline CDR1 SGHNT, CDR2 YYREEE (reference sequence). Trimming removed 2 bases from V and 7 bases from J, with 10 bases in between. The CDR3 DNA reads TGTGCCAGCAGCTTTGCCCTTGGGCAGCCCCAGCATTTT. Amino acids: CASSFALGQPQHF.